The rows below give T cell receptor beta chains drawn from one sample of a study of control samples from healthy donors and cancer patients. Repertoires were generated with immunoSEQ multiplex PCR, while TCRdb's copy carries only in-frame clones and drops some. The sample includes 100,000 to 150,000 clones, 80% to 95% seen only once; the top ten take about 2.2%. Material for sequencing was blood. These receptors all stem from a woman aged 45-65 years in good health. The CDR3 runs from the conserved cysteine through the conserved F or W. A D gene is named only where the DNA matches it firmly. The size of a clone is reported for some rows only, either as once, few or many, or as a class for expanded clones.

>TRBJ2-7|TRBV30|once|-
CAWSRNTYEQYF
TGTGCCTGGAGTAGGAACACCTACGAGCAGTACTTC
>TRBJ1-5|TRBV6-5|-|-
CASSTRKNQPQHF
TGTGCCAGCAGTACAAGGAAGAATCAGCCCCAGCATTTT
>TRBJ1-2|TRBV2|once|-
CASSGGAYTF
TGTGCCAGCAGTGGGGGGGCTTACACCTTC
>TRBJ2-7|TRBV11-2|-|-
CASSLTAGTFGEQYF
TGTGCCAGCAGCTTAACGGCGGGGACTTTCGGCGAGCAGTACTTC
>TRBJ2-7|TRBV11-3|once|-
CASSPRAGPPYEQYF
TGTGCCAGCAGCCCGAGGGCGGGGCCCCCGTACGAGCAGTACTTC
>TRBJ2-4|TRBV18|-|-
CASSPQADQRVNIQYF
TGTGCCAGCTCACCACAGGCCGACCAAAGGGTGAACATTCAGTACTTC
>TRBJ1-1|TRBV5-1|-|-
CASSVDRNTEAFF
TGCGCCAGCAGCGTCGACAGGAACACTGAAGCTTTCTTT
>TRBJ2-2|TRBV18|-|TRBD2
CASSPTGLAGDGELFF
TGTGCCAGCTCACCAACGGGACTAGCGGGGGACGGGGAGCTGTTTTTT
>TRBJ1-1|TRBV12-3/TRBV12-4|few|-
CASSLKFYTEAFF
TGTGCCAGCAGTTTAAAGTTCTACACTGAAGCTTTCTTT
>TRBJ1-2|TRBV4-1|-|TRBD1
CASSQGGQGLGYTF
TGCGCCAGCAGCCAAGGGGGACAGGGACTTGGCTACACCTTC
>TRBJ2-2|TRBV7-2|-|TRBD1
CASSWGQGGAGELFF
TGTGCCAGCAGCTGGGGACAGGGTGGCGCCGGGGAGCTGTTTTTT
>TRBJ2-7|TRBV7-6|-|TRBD1
CASSPGQGLSYEQYF
TGTGCCAGCAGCCCGGGACAGGGTTTATCCTACGAGCAGTACTTC
>TRBJ2-7|TRBV3-1/TRBV3-2|-|-
CASSPGGISYEQYF
TGTGCCAGCAGCCCTGGGGGGATCTCCTACGAGCAGTACTTC
>TRBJ2-7|TRBV6-5|-|TRBD2
CASSYAAGVEEQYF
TGTGCCAGCAGTTACGCCGCGGGAGTTGAGGAGCAGTACTTC
>TRBJ2-1|TRBV2|-|-
CASSHNEQFF
TGTGCCAGCAGCCACAATGAGCAGTTCTTC
>TRBJ2-7|TRBV12-3/TRBV12-4|many|-
CASSFGLYEQYF
TGTGCCAGCAGTTTCGGCCTTTACGAGCAGTACTTC
>TRBJ2-5|TRBV3-1/TRBV3-2|-|TRBD2
CASSHGGLAGETQYF
TGTGCCAGCAGCCACGGAGGACTAGCGGGAGAGACCCAGTACTTC
>TRBJ2-7|TRBV11-2|-|TRBD1
CASSTNRDSLYEQYF
TGTGCCAGCAGCACAAACCGGGACAGCCTGTACGAGCAGTACTTC
>TRBJ2-1|TRBV7-6|once|-
CASSFTLASSYNEQFF
TGTGCCAGCAGCTTTACACTAGCAAGCTCCTACAATGAGCAGTTCTTC
>TRBJ2-1|TRBV7-9|-|TRBD1
CASSSGTGATNEQFF
TGTGCCAGCAGCTCTGGGACAGGGGCAACTAATGAGCAGTTCTTC